Shown below are 30 T cell receptor beta chains from a single sample sequenced in a study of blood T cell repertoires in COVID-19. Produced via immunoSEQ multiplex PCR; TCRdb's table is partial and in-frame only. The sample consists of tens of thousands of clones, under 90% of them appearing once. Specimen: peripheral blood. These receptors all come from a man in his sixties or seventies with acute or convalescent COVID-19.

The chain is built from TRBV27 and TRBJ2-1, with 8 bases aligning to TRBD2. The CDR3 extends over 18 amino acids. Germline trimming cut 2 bases from V and 7 bases from J; bases unmatched to any gene: 16. CDR1 is MNHEY, CDR2 SMNVEV, per germline (reference sequence). CDR3 coding DNA: TGTGCCAGCAGTTTAAAAGGATCACTAGCGGCGAGGAGGAATGAGCAGTTCTTC. This translates into CASSLKGSLAARRNEQFF.

The chain recombines TRBV5-1 with TRBJ2-1; 7 bases fit TRBD2. CDR1 is SGHRS and CDR2 is YFSETQ in the germline V gene. The trim removed 5 bases at V and 3 bases at J, leaving 8 bases unmatched. The CDR3 loop spans 15 amino acids. This CDR3 is CASRLSSGNYNEQFF. The CDR3 coding sequence is TGCGCCAGCAGATTATCTAGCGGTAACTACAATGAGCAGTTCTTC.

This clone has a single count. The gene calls are TRBV6-5 and TRBJ2-7; D is possibly TRBD1 (5 bases). Germline CDR1 and CDR2: MNHEY and SVGAGI. The V end was cut by 6 bases, the J end by 6 bases, with 15 bases between. The CDR3 is 13 amino acids. CDR3 amino acids: CASRGASKSEQYF. In DNA, the CDR3 is TGTGCCAGCAGAGGGGCCTCCAAGAGCGAGCAGTACTTC.

A single count supports this clone. The chain carries TRBV7-9 and TRBJ1-5, with a possible D match to TRBD1 (6 bases). There are 15 residues in the CDR3. Germline V CDR1 and CDR2: SEHNR, FQNEAQ (reference sequence). Trimming stripped 1 base from V and 5 bases from J, with 12 bases between. CDR3 nucleotide sequence: TGTGCCAGCAGCTTAGGTTCCGCAGGGGATCAGCCCCAGCATTTT. Residues: CASSLGSAGDQPQHF. Using reference TRBV7-9 and TRBJ1-5 for the parts outside the CDR3, the full variable domain is DTGVSQNPRHKITKRGQNVTFRCDPISEHNRLYWYRQTLGQGPEFLTYFQNEAQLEKSRLLSDRFSAERPKGSFSTLEIQRTEQGDSAMYLCASSLGSAGDQPQHFGDGTRLSIL.

This clone has a single count. The chain recombines TRBV5-4 with TRBJ2-7; TRBD2 matches 11 bases. With V trimmed by 3 bases and J by 2 bases, 7 bases remained unmatched. CDR1 and CDR2 (germline): SGHNT, YYREEE (reference sequence). The CDR3 totals 16 residues. The CDR3 loop is CASSYGLAGLTYEQYF. The CDR3 region has the DNA TGTGCCAGCAGCTACGGACTAGCGGGTTTAACCTACGAGCAGTACTTC.

V is TRBV5-5 and J is TRBJ1-1, with a weak D call TRBD1 (5 bases). V lost 2 bases to trimming and J lost 1 base, with 6 bases between them. CDR1 and CDR2 from the germline V gene are SGHKS and YYEKEE (reference sequence). The CDR3 runs to 13 residues. This CDR3 is CASSFTGNTEAFF. The CDR3 DNA follows: TGTGCCAGCAGCTTCACAGGGAACACTGAAGCTTTCTTT.

This chain uses TRBV4-1 with TRBJ1-5, with D possibly matching TRBD1 (6 bases). Per the germline V gene, CDR1 is MGHRA and CDR2 is YSYEKL. The V end was cut by 1 base, the J end by 1 base, with 11 bases between. CDR3 size: 16 residues. DNA for the CDR3: TGCGCCAGCAGCCAAGCCGACAGGTTGAGCAATCAGCCCCAGCATTTT. As protein: CASSQADRLSNQPQHF.

Here the CDR3 reads CASSTGTGAPQYV. The DNA for the CDR3 is TGTGCCAGCAGTACCGGGACAGGGGCCCCGCAGTACGTC. J is TRBJ2-7 and V is TRBV6-6; 10 bases agree with TRBD1. The germline V gene encodes CDR1 MNHNY and CDR2 SVGAGI (reference sequence). This CDR3 comprises 13 residues. V shed 5 bases, J shed 9 bases, and the junction held 7 bases outside the gene matches.

The CDR3 loop reads CASRPGLGGYEQYF. The CDR3 DNA reads as TGCGCCAGCAGACCGGGACTAGGAGGGTACGAGCAGTACTTC. The rearrangement links TRBV5-1 to TRBJ2-7, with 8 bases aligning to TRBD2. Germline trimming cut 5 bases from V and 4 bases from J; bases unmatched to any gene: 8. CDR3 length: 14 residues. Germline values: CDR1 SGHRS, CDR2 YFSETQ.

The gene calls are TRBV11-2 and TRBJ1-1; tentatively, D is TRBD1 (6 bases). The germline CDR1 and CDR2 sequences are SGHAT and FQNNGV. Trimming took 5 bases from V and 6 from J, leaving 13 bases between them. CDR3 size: 13 residues. The CDR3 region has the DNA TGTGCCAGCAGCCCGAGCAGGGGCGCTGAAGCTTTCTTT. It codes for CASSPSRGAEAFF.

The gene calls are TRBV9 and TRBJ2-1; TRBD2 matches 9 bases. J gave up 10 bases and V 4 bases, and 9 bases lay outside the gene matches. This CDR3 comprises 14 residues. The V gene's germline CDR1 is SGDLS and CDR2 YYNGEE. The CDR3 coding sequence is TGTGCCAGCAGCCCACGACTAGCGGTATACGAGCAGTTCTTC. This sequence encodes CASSPRLAVYEQFF.

The chain has TRBV5-5 and TRBJ1-2; D is unresolved. The V end lost 3 bases, the J end lost 8 bases, and 17 bases lay between the germline ends. Germline assignment: CDR1 SGHKS and CDR2 YYEKEE (reference sequence). The CDR3 is made up of 14 amino acids. The CDR3 is CASSSQRGGRGYTF. The CDR3 nucleotides read TGTGCCAGCAGCTCCCAACGGGGAGGTCGGGGCTACACCTTC.

The chain joins TRBV11-3 to TRBJ2-1, with 8 nucleotides matching TRBD2. V lost 5 bases, J lost 6 bases, and 12 bases stayed unmatched. Germline CDR1 SGHNT, CDR2 YENEEA. The CDR3 has 16 amino acids. CDR3 coding DNA: TGTGCCAGCAGCCCAGGGGCCGGGAGGGCCTTCAATGAGCAGTTCTTC. Protein: CASSPGAGRAFNEQFF.

This clone occurred a few times. The chain is built from TRBV7-3 and TRBJ2-5; a possible D gene is TRBD1 (6 bases). Germline V gives CDR1 SGHTA, CDR2 FQGTGA. V lost 6 bases and J lost 3, with 11 bases in between. The CDR3 runs to 13 residues. CDR3 in amino acids: CASSRRQEETQYF. Here the CDR3 DNA reads TGTGCCAGCAGTCGACGACAGGAAGAGACCCAGTACTTC. The variable domain in full, completed from reference TRBV7-3 and TRBJ2-5, reads GAGVSQTPSNKVTEKGKYVELRCDPISGHTALYWYRQSLGQGPEFLIYFQGTGAADDSGLPNDRFFAVRPEGSVSTLKIQRTERGDSAVYLCASSRRQEETQYFGPGTRLLVL.

The genes are TRBV7-2 and TRBJ2-5; possible D gene TRBD2, 5 bases. There are 14 residues in the CDR3. The V gene's germline CDR1 is SGHTA and CDR2 FQGNSA. Trimming removed 6 bases from V and 4 bases from J, with 15 bases in between. CDR3 sequence (DNA): TGTGCCAGCAGAAACACCGACCGGGGAGAGACCCAGTACTTC. As protein: CASRNTDRGETQYF.

The V gene is TRBV5-1, the J gene TRBJ1-4; a possible D gene is TRBD1 (6 bases). The length of the CDR3 is 15 residues. V was pared by 0 bases and J by 10 bases, with 16 bases between. Germline V gene data show CDR1 as SGHRS and CDR2 as YFSETQ. CDR3 region: CASSLVGGPEGKLFF. The CDR3 DNA follows: TGCGCCAGCAGCTTGGTGGGGGGGCCGGAGGGAAAACTGTTTTTT.

The chain employs TRBV4-3 and TRBJ2-6; TRBD1 matches 7 bases. V shed 0 bases, J shed 0 bases, and the junction held 2 bases outside the gene matches. Per the germline V gene, CDR1 is LGHNA and CDR2 is YSLEER. This CDR3 has 17 residues. The CDR3 loop is CASSQETGNSGANVLTF. For the CDR3, the DNA is TGCGCCAGCAGCCAAGAGACAGGGAACTCTGGGGCCAACGTCCTGACTTTC.

The rearrangement links TRBV7-2 to TRBJ2-7, with TRBD2 identical over 14 bases. V dropped 1 base and J dropped 6; count of bases not matched to a gene: 5. In germline, CDR1 is SGHTA, CDR2 FQGNSA. This CDR3 has 16 residues. DNA of the CDR3: TGTGCCAGCAGCTTAGTCCTGACTAGCGGGAGGGCCGAGCAGTACTTC. This gives the protein CASSLVLTSGRAEQYF. The entire variable domain, with the rest obtained from reference TRBV7-2 and TRBJ2-7, is as follows: GAGVSQSPSNKVTEKGKDVELRCDPISGHTALYWYRQSLGQGLEFLIYFQGNSAPDKSGLPSDRFSAERTGGSVSTLTIQRTQQEDSAVYLCASSLVLTSGRAEQYFGPGTRLTVT.

The V gene is TRBV29-1, the J gene TRBJ1-2; maybe TRBD1 (6 bases). Germline V lookup: CDR1 SQVTM, CDR2 ANQGSEA. The V and J ends lost 7 bases and 6 bases respectively, with 18 bases between them. The CDR3 loop spans 13 amino acids. The CDR3 DNA follows: TGCAGCGCGCTCCCACAGGGACGGGATGGCTACACCTTC. This encodes CSALPQGRDGYTF.

The rearrangement links TRBV6-6 to TRBJ1-5, with 9 bases that match TRBD1. CDR3 size: 15 residues. The J segment lost 7 bases and the V segment lost 2 bases, leaving 6 bases of the junction unmatched. Looked up from germline, CDR1 is MNHNY and CDR2 is SVGAGI (reference sequence). The CDR3 region is CASSYLGQGGQPQHF. The CDR3 DNA reads TGTGCCAGCAGTTACCTGGGACAGGGCGGACAGCCCCAGCATTTT.

V usage is TRBV28 and J usage is TRBJ2-7, with 8 bases fitting TRBD1. The CDR3 is made up of 15 amino acids. V lost 3 bases and J lost 0; bases outside the gene matches: 4. Germline values: CDR1 MDHEN, CDR2 SYDVKM. The CDR3 region is CASSFLGQGSYEQYF. DNA for the CDR3: TGTGCCAGCAGTTTTCTTGGACAGGGCTCCTACGAGCAGTACTTC.

The chain employs TRBV27 and TRBJ1-6; no definite D call. V lost 2 bases and J lost 10, with 9 bases in between. Looked up from germline, CDR1 is MNHEY and CDR2 is SMNVEV (reference sequence). The CDR3 consists of 13 residues. The CDR3 bases are TGTGCCAGCAGTTTAGGGCAAGAATCACCCCTCCACTTT. Its protein is CASSLGQESPLHF.

This rearrangement joins TRBV10-1 to TRBJ2-7; 7 nucleotides agree with TRBD2. The V gene end was trimmed by 7 bases and the J gene end by 1 base; junction bases not matched to a gene: 10. Germline assignment: CDR1 WNHNN and CDR2 SYGVQD (reference sequence). The CDR3 sequence is 15 residues long. CDR3 in DNA: TGCGCCAGCATTACCCCCGGGGGGTTTTCCTACGAGCAGTACGTC. Its translation: CASITPGGFSYEQYV.

The chain uses TRBV7-2 and TRBJ1-2, with TRBD1 matching 8 bases. This CDR3 contains 15 residues. The germline V gene has CDR1 SGHTA and CDR2 FQGNSA. The ends lost 3 bases at V and 8 bases at J; junction bases unmatched: 11. In nucleotides, the CDR3 is TGTGCCAGCAGCTTTCGCAGGGGGCGAGAAGTCGGCTACACCTTC. This codes for CASSFRRGREVGYTF.

V usage is TRBV18 and J usage is TRBJ2-2; D unclear. Germline CDR1 and CDR2: KGHSH and LQKENI. V was pared by 0 bases and J by 4 bases, with 6 bases between. The CDR3 extends over 14 amino acids. CDR3 bases: TGTGCCAGCTCACCACCGGCCAGCACCGGGGAGCTGTTTTTT. It is translated as CASSPPASTGELFF.

The rearrangement links TRBV29-1 to TRBJ2-3, with 10 bases lining up with TRBD2. Germline CDR1 is SQVTM and CDR2 is ANQGSEA. This CDR3 comprises 16 residues. V lost 3 bases, J lost 6 bases, and 12 bases stayed unmatched. Here the CDR3 DNA reads TGCAGCGTTGAGACCTGGACTAGCGGAGGAGGGGATACGCAGTATTTT. Translating it yields CSVETWTSGGGDTQYF.

The chain couples TRBV4-3 to TRBJ1-1; tentatively, D is TRBD1 (5 bases). Trimming cost V 1 base and J 8 bases, with 11 bases left between them. Germline V gene data show CDR1 as LGHNA and CDR2 as YSLEER. The CDR3 contains 13 residues. The CDR3 spells CASSQGKGLEAFF. In nucleotides, the CDR3 is TGCGCCAGCAGCCAAGGTAAGGGACTAGAAGCTTTCTTT.

This clone was found once. This sequence joins TRBV6-2 or TRBV6-3 and TRBJ2-4; 7 nucleotides agree with TRBD2. Germline assignment: CDR1 MNHEY and CDR2 SVGEGT. This CDR3 spans 13 amino acids. Trimming at V came to 4 bases and at J to 12 bases, leaving 9 bases not matched to a gene. The CDR3 loop reads CASSWARPGGQYF. The CDR3 DNA reads as TGTGCCAGCAGTTGGGCTAGGCCGGGGGGTCAGTACTTC.

This clone was counted a single time. CDR3 DNA: TGTGCCAGCAGCCGTAGAGGGACAGGGAGAGGGGGCGGTGAGCAGTTCTTC. This encodes CASSRRGTGRGGGEQFF. This sequence joins TRBV3-1 (or the pseudogene TRBV3-2) and TRBJ2-1; 9 bases fit TRBD1. After removal of 4 bases from V and 9 bases from J, the junction contained 16 bases not matched to a gene. Germline V lookup: CDR1 LGHDT, CDR2 YNNKEL (reference sequence). This CDR3 has 17 amino acids.

The V call is TRBV27, the J call TRBJ2-3; a possible D gene is TRBD2 (5 bases). Germline loops: CDR1 MNHEY, CDR2 SMNVEV (reference sequence). The CDR3 length is 14 residues. V was pared by 8 bases and J by 2 bases, with 14 bases between. This chain's CDR3 is CASARGTATDTQYF. The CDR3 DNA is TGTGCCAGCGCCCGGGGAACAGCCACAGATACGCAGTATTTT.